This T cell receptor beta chain was found in a study of response to subunit inactivated influenza vaccine. CDR3 length: 13 amino acids. The V gene lost 4 bases and the J gene lost 5 bases, with 11 bases spanning the gap. Per the germline V gene, CDR1 is SGHAT and CDR2 is FQNNGV. Only a few counts were recorded for this clonotype. TCRdb re-called the RT-PCR reads through MiXCR, storing one row per CDR3 protein. The sample comprises 300,000 to 350,000 distinct CDR3 sequences, roughly 22% of which are singletons, and about 9.4% rests with the top ten. The V gene is TRBV11-2, the J gene TRBJ1-2; D gene uncertain. The source is a man between 50 and 70 years old who received an inactivated influenza vaccine. This specimen was PBMCs from blood, taken about 20 months after vaccination. CDR3 protein: CASSSTGQYGYTF. Here the CDR3 DNA reads TGTGCCAGCAGCTCGACCGGCCAGTATGGCTACACCTTC.